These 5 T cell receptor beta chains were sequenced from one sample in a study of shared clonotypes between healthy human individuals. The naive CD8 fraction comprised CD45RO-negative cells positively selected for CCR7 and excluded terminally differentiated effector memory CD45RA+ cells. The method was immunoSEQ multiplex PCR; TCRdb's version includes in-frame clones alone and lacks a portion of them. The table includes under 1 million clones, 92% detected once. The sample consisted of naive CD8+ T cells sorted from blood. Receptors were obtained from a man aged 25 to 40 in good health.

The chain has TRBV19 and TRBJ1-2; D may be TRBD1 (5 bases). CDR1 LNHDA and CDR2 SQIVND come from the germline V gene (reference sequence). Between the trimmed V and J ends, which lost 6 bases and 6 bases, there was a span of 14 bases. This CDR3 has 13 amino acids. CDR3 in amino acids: CASRQERADGYTF. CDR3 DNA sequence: TGTGCCAGTAGACAGGAAAGGGCGGATGGCTACACCTTC. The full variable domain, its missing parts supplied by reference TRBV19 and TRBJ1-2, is DGGITQSPKYLFRKEGQNVTLSCEQNLNHDAMYWYRQDPGQGLRLIYYSQIVNDFQKGDIAEGYSVSREKKESFPLTVTSAQKNPTAFYLCASRQERADGYTFGSGTRLTVV.

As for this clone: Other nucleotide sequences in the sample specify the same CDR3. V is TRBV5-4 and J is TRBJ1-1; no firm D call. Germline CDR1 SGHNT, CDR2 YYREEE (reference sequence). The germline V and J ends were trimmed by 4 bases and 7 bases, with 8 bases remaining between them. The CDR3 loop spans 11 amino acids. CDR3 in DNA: TGTGCCAGCAGCCTCTTGGGTGAAGCTTTCTTT. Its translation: CASSLLGEAFF.

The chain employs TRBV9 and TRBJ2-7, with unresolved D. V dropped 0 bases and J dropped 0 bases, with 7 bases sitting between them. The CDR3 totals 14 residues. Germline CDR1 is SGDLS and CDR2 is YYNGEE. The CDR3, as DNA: TGTGCCAGCAGCGTAGCCCGGGTCTCCTACGAGCAGTACTTC. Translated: CASSVARVSYEQYF.

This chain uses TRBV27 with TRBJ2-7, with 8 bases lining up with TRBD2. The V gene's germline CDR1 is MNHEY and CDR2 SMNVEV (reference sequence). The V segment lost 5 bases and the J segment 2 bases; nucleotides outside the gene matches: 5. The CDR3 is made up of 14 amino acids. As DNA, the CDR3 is TGTGCCAGCAGTCTACTAGCGGTCGCCTACGAGCAGTACTTC. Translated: CASSLLAVAYEQYF.

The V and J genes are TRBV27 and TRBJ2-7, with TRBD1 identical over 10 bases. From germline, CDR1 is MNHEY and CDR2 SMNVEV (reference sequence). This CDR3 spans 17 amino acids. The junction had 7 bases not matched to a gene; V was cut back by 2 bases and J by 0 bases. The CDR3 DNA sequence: TGTGCCAGCAGTTTAAAGGGGGACAGGGGTCCCTCCTACGAGCAGTACTTC. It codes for CASSLKGDRGPSYEQYF.